This T cell receptor beta chain is drawn from a study of shared clonotypes between healthy human individuals. About the study: Each donor's CD8 memory used one plate, CD8 naive two, each CD4 subset three. Study-level points and caveats: Memory subsets generally showed lower estimated richness than naive subsets.

With 0 bases removed from V and 4 bases from J, the gap between germline ends came to 18 bases. The germline V gene has CDR1 GTSNPN and CDR2 SVGIG (reference sequence). CDR3 length: 16 residues. Replicate sorted-subset PCRs were loaded with 150 to 250 ng DNA, 31,000 or so T cell genomes. Produced via immunoSEQ multiplex PCR; TCRdb's table is partial and in-frame only. The data contain under 1,100,000 clones, about 77% of them singletons. Note on this clone: Its matching antigen is unknown.

The V call is TRBV30, the J call TRBJ1-1; D may be TRBD1 (6 bases). The receptor was isolated from a man aged 18 to 29 in good health. The specimen sequenced was memory CD4+ T cells sorted from blood. As to subset: CD45RA-negative fraction. Here the CDR3 reads CAWSVSGAARSTEAFF. CDR3 coding DNA: TGTGCCTGGAGTGTATCAGGGGCCGCGCGGTCCACTGAAGCTTTCTTT. Full variable domain (rest looked up from reference TRBV30 and TRBJ1-1): SQTIHQWPATLVQPVGSPLSLECTVEGTSNPNLYWYRQAAGRGLQLLFYSVGIGQISSEVPQNLSASRPQDRQFILSSKKLLLSDSGFYLCAWSVSGAARSTEAFFGQGTRLTVV.